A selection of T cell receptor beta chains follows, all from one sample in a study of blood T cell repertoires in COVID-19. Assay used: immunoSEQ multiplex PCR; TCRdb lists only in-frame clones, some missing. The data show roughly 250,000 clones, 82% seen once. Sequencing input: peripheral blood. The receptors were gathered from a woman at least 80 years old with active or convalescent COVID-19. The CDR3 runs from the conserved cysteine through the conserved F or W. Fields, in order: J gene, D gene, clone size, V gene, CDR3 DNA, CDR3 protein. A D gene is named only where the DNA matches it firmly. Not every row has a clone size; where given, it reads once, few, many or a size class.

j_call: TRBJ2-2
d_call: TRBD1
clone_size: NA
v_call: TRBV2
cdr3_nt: TGTGCCAGCAGTCAACGGGACAGGGGGCCCGGGGAGCTGTTTTTT
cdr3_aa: CASSQRDRGPGELFF

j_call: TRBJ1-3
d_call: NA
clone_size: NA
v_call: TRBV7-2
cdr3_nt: TGTGCCAGCAGCTTAGAAGCAAATTCTGGAAACACCATATATTTT
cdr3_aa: CASSLEANSGNTIYF

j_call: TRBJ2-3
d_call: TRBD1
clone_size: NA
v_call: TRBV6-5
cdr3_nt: TGTGCCAGCAGCCCGACAGGGGTTACAGATACGCAGTATTTT
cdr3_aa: CASSPTGVTDTQYF

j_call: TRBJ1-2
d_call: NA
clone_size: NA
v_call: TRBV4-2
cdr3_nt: TGTGCCAGCAGCCCAGAAATTTCTTCTTATAACTATGGCTACACCTTC
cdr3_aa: CASSPEISSYNYGYTF

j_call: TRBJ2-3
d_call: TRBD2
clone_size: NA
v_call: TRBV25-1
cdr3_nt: TGTGCCAGCAGTGAATATCGAGGTAGCGGGAGCCCAGATACGCAGTATTTT
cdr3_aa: CASSEYRGSGSPDTQYF

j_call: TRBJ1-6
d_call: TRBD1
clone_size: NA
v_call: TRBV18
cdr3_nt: TGTGCCAGCTCACCATACGGGACAGGGGATTCACCCCTCCACTTT
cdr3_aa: CASSPYGTGDSPLHF

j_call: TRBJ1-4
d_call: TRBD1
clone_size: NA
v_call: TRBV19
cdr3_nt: TGTGCCGCCCAATCCGGGACAGTTGGAGAAAAACTGTTTTTT
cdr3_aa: CAAQSGTVGEKLFF

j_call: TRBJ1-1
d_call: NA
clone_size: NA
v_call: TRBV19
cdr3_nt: TGTGCCAGTAGTCCCCGCGAGAACACTGAAGCTTTCTTT
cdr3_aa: CASSPRENTEAFF

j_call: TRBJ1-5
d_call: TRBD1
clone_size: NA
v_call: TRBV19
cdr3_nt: TGTGCCAGTAGTCCAGGGGGGAGCAATCAGCCCCAGCATTTT
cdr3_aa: CASSPGGSNQPQHF

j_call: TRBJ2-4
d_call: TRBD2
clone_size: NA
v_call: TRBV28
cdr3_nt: TGTGCCAGCAGTTGGGGGGGTTTTCAGTACTTC
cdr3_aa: CASSWGGFQYF

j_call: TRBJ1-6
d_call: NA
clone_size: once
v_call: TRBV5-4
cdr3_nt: TGTGCCAGCAGCTTGGCCGCGGGTTTCTATAATTCACCCCTCCACTTT
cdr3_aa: CASSLAAGFYNSPLHF

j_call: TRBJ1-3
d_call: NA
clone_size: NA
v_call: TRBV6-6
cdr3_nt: TGTGCCAGCAGTAGCACAAGGGGAAACTCTGGAAACACCATATATTTT
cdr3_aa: CASSSTRGNSGNTIYF

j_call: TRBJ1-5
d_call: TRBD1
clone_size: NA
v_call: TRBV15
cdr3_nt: TGTGCCACCGGGACAGGTCTTTATCAGCCCCAGCATTTT
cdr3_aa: CATGTGLYQPQHF

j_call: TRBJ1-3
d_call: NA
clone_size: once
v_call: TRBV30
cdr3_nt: TGTGCCTGGAGTGTATTGCGGGGTCTGTACGGAAACACCATATATTTT
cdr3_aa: CAWSVLRGLYGNTIYF

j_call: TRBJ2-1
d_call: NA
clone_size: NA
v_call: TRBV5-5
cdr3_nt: TGTGCCAGCAGCTTGGTCCGGGTAGAGCAGTTCTTC
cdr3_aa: CASSLVRVEQFF

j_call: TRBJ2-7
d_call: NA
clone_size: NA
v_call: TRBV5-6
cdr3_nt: TGTGCCAGCAGCCTGCGGGGTCTGGTTGACGAGCAGTACTTC
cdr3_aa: CASSLRGLVDEQYF

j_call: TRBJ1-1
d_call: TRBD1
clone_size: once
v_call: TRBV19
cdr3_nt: TGTGCCAGTTCGGGGGACAGGAGCATGAACACTGAAGCTTTCTTT
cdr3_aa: CASSGDRSMNTEAFF

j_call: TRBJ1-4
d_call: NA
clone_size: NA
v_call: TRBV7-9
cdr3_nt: TGTGCCAGCAGAACCCCAGGGGAAAAACTGTTTTTT
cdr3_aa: CASRTPGEKLFF

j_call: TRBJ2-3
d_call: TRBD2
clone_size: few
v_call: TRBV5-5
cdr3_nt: TGTGCCAGCATGCCATTTCCCGGGACTAGCGGGGGGGCATTGAATACGCAGTATTTT
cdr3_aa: CASMPFPGTSGGALNTQYF

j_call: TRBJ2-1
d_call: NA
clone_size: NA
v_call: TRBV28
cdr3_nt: TGTGCCAGCTCTATAACCCAGCGGAATGAGCAGTTCTTC
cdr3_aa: CASSITQRNEQFF

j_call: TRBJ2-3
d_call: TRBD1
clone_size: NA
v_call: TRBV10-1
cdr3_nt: TGCGCCAGCAGTGGATTCGGGACAGGGGGTTGGGATACGCAGTATTTT
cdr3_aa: CASSGFGTGGWDTQYF

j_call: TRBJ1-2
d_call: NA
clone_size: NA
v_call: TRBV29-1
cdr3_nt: TGCAGCGTTGACGGCGGGGGTTCTAACTATGGCTACACCTTC
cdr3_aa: CSVDGGGSNYGYTF

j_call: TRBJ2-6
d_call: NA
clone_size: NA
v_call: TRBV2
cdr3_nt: TGTGCCAGCAGTGAAGACAGGCCACTCTCTGGGGCCAACGTCCTGACTTTC
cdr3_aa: CASSEDRPLSGANVLTF

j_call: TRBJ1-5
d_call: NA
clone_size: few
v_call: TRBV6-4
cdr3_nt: TGTGCCAGCAGTGAGATGGCAGGGGTTAGCAATCAGCCCCAGCATTTT
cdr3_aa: CASSEMAGVSNQPQHF

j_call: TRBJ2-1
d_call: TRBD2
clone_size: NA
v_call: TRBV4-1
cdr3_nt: TGCGCCAGCCGACCCGGACTAGCGGGTAACAATGAGCAGTTCTTC
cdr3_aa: CASRPGLAGNNEQFF

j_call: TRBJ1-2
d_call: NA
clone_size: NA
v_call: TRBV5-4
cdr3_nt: TGTGCCAGCAGCCCGGACAGTTTTTATGGCTACACCTTC
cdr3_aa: CASSPDSFYGYTF

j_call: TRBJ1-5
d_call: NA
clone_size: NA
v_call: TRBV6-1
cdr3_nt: TGTGCCAGCAGTGGTCAGGCCTTCCACAGTAGCAATCAGCCCCAGCATTTT
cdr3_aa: CASSGQAFHSSNQPQHF

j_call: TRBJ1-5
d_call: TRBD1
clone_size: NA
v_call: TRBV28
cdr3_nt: TGTGCCAGCAGTCCTCCGGGACAGCTTAGCAATCAGCCCCAGCATTTT
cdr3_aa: CASSPPGQLSNQPQHF

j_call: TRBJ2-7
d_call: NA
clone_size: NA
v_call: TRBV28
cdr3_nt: TGTGCCAGCAGTTTATCTGCGAGTGAGCAGTACTTC
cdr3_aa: CASSLSASEQYF

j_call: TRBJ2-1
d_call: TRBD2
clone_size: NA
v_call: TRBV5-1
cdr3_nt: TGCGCCAGCAGGCGCGGGGGGGTCGACAATGAGCAGTTCTTC
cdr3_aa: CASRRGGVDNEQFF

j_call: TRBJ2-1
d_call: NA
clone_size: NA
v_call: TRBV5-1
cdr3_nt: TGCGCCAGCAGCTTAGGCGGCGACAATGAGCAGTTCTTC
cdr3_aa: CASSLGGDNEQFF